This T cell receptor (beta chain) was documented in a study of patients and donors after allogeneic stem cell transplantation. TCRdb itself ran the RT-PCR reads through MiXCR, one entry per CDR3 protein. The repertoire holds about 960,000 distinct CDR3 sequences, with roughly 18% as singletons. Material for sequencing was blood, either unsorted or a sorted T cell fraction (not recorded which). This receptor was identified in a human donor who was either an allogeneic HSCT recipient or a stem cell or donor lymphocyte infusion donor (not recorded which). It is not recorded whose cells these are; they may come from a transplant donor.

CDR3 nucleotides: TGTGCCAGCAGTGGGAATCAACTAGCCCATGAGCAGTTCTTC. Amino acids: CASSGNQLAHEQFF. This chain uses TRBV6-1 with TRBJ2-1; weak D call: TRBD2 (6 bases). Germline V CDR1 and CDR2: MNHNS, SASEGT. The CDR3 is 14 residues long. V lost 4 bases, J lost 8 bases, and 15 bases lay in between.